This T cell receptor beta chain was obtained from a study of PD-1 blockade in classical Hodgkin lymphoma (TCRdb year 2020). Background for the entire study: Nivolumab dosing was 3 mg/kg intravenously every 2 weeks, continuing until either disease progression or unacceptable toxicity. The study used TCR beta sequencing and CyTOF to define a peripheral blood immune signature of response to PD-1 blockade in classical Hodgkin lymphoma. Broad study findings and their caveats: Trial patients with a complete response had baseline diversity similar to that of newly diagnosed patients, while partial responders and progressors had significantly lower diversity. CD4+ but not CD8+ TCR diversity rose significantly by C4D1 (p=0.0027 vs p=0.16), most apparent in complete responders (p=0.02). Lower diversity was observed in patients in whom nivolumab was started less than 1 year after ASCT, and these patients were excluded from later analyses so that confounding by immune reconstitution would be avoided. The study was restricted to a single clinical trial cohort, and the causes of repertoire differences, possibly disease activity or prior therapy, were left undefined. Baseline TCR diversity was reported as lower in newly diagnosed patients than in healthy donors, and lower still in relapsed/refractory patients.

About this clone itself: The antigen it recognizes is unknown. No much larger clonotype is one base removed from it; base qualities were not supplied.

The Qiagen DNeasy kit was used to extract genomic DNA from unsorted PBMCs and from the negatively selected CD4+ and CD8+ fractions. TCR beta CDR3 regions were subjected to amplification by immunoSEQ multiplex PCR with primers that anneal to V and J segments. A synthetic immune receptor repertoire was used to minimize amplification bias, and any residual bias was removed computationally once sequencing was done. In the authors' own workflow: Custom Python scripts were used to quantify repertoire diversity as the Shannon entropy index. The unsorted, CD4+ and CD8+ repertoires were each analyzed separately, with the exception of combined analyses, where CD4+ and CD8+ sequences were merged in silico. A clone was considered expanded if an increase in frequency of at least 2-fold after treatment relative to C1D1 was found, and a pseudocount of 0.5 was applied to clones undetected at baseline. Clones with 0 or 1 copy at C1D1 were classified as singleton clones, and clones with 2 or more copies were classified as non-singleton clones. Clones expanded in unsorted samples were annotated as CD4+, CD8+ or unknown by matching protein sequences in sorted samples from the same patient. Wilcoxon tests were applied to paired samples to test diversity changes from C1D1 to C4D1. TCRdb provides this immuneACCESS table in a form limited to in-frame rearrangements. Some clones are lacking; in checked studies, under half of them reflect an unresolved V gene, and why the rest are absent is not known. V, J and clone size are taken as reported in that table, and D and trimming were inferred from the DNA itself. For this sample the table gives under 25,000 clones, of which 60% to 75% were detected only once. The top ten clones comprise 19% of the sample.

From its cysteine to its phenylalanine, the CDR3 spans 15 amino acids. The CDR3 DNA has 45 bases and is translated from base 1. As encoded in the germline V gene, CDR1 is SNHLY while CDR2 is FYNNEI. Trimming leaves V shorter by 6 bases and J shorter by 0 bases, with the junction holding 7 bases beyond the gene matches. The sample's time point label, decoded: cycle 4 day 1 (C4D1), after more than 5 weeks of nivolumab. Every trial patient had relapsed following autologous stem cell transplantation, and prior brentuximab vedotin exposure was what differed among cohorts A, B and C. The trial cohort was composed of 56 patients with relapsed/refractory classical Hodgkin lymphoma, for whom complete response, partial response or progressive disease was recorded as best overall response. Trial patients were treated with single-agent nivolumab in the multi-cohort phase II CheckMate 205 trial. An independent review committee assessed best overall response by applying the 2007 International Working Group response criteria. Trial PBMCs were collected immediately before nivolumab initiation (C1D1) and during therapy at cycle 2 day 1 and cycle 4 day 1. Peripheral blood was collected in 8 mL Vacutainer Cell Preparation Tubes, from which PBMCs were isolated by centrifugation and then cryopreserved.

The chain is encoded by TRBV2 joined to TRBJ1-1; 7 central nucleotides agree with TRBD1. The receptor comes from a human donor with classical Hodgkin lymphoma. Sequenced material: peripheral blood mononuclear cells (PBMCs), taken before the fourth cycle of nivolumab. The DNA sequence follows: TGTGCCAGCAGCCGTCGACAGGGACTGAACACTGAAGCTTTCTTT. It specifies CASSRRQGLNTEAFF.